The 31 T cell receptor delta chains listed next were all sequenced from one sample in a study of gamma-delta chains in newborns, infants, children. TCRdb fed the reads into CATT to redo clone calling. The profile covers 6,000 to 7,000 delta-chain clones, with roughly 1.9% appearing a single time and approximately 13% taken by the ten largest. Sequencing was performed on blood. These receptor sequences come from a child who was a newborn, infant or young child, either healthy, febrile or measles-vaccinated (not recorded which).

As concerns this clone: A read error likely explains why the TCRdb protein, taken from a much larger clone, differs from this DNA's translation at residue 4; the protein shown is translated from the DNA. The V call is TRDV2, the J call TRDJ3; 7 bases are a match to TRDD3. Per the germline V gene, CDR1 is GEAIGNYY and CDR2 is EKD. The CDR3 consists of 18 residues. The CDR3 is CACNTVGESSWDTRQMFF. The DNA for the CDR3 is TGTGCCTGTAACACCGTGGGGGAGAGCTCCTGGGACACCCGACAGATGTTTTTC.

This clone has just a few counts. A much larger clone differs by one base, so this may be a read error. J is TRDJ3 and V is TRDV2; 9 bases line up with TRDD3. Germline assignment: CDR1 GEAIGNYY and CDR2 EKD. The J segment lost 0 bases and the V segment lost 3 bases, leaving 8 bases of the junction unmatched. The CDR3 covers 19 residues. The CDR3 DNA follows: TGTGCCTGTGACTCTATGGGGGATAATGTCTCCTGGGACACCCGACAGATGTTTTTC. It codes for CACDSMGDNVSWDTRQMFF.

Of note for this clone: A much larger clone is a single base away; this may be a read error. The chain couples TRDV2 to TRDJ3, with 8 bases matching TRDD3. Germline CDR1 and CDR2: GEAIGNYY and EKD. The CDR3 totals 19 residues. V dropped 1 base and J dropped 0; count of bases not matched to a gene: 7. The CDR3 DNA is TGTGCCTGTGACACTGGGGGATTGATCCTCTCCTGGGACACCCGACAGATGTTTTTC. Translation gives CACDTGGLILSWDTRQMFF.

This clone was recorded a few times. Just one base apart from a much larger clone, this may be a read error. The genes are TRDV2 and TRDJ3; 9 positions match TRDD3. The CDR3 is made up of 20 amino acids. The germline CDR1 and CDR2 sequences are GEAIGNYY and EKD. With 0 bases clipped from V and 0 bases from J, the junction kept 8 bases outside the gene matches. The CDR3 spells CACDTVLGDNSSWDTRQMFF. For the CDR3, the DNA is TGTGCCTGTGACACCGTACTGGGGGACAATAGCTCCTGGGACACCCGACAGATGTTTTTC.

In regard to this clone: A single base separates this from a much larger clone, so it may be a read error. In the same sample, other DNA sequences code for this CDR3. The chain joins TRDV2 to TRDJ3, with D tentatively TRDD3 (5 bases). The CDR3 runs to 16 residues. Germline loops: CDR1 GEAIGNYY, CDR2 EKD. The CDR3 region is CACDSVLAWDTRQMFF. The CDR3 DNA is TGTGCCTGTGACTCCGTACTGGCCTGGGACACCCGGCAGATGTTTTTC.

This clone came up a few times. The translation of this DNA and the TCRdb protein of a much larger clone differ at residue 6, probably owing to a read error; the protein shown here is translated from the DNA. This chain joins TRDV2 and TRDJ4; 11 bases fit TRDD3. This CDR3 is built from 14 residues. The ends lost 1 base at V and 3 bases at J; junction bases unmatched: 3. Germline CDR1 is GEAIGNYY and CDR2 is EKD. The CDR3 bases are TGTGCCTGTGACACAGTGGGGGATACGGGACCCCTGATCTTT. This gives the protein CACDTVGDTGPLIF.

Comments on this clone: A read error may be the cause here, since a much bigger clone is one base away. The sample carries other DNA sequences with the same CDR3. The CDR3 region has the DNA TGTGCCTGTGACACCGTGGCCACATGGGACACCCGACAGATGTTTTTC. Its protein product is CACDTVATWDTRQMFF. The chain employs TRDV2 and TRDJ3; D is uncertain. CDR1 is GEAIGNYY and CDR2 is EKD in the germline V gene. The V and J ends lost 0 bases and 4 bases respectively, with 9 bases between them. This CDR3 comprises 16 residues.

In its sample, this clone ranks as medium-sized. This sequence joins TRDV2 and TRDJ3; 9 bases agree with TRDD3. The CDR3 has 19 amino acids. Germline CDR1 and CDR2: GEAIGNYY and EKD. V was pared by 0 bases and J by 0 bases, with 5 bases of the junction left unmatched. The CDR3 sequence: CACDTWGIGRSWDTRQMFF. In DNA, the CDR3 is TGTGCCTGTGACACCTGGGGGATAGGACGCTCCTGGGACACCCGACAGATGTTTTTC.

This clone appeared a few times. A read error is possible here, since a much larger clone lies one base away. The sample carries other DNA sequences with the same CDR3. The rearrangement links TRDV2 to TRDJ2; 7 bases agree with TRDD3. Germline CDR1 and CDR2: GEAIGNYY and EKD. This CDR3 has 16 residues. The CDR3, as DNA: TGTGCCTGTGACACCGTTGGGGGAACTTTGACGGCACAACTCTTCTTT. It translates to CACDTVGGTLTAQLFF.

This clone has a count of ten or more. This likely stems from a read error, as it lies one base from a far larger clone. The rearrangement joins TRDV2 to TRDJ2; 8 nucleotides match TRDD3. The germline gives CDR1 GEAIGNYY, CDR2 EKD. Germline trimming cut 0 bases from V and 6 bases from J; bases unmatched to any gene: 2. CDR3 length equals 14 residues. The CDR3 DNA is TGTGCCTGTGACACCTGGGGGATGGCAGCACAACTCTTCTTT. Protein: CACDTWGMAAQLFF.

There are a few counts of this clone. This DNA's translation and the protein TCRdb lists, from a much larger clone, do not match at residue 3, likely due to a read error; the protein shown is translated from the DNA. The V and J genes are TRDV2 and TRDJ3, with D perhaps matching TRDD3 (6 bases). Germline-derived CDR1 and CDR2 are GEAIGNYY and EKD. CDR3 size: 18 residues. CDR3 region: CARDKLTGKAWDTRQMFF. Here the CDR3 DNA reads TGTGCCCGTGACAAACTTACTGGGAAAGCCTGGGACACCCGACAGATGTTTTTC.

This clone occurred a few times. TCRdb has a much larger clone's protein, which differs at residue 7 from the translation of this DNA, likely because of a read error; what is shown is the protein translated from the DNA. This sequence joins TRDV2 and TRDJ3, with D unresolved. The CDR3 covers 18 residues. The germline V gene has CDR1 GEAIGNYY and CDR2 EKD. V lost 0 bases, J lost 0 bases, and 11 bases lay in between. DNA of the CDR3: TGTGCCTGTGACACCGCGGAGCATAGCTCCTGGGACACCCGACAGATGTTTTTC. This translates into CACDTAEHSSWDTRQMFF.

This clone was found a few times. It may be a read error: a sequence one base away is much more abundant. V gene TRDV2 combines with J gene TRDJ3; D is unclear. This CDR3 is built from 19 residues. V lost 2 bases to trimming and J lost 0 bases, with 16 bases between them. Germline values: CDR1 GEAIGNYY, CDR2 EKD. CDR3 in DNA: TGTGCCTGTGACAACGGTTGGGAGATCCTCTCCTGGGACACCCGACAGATGTTTTTC. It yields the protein CACDNGWEILSWDTRQMFF.

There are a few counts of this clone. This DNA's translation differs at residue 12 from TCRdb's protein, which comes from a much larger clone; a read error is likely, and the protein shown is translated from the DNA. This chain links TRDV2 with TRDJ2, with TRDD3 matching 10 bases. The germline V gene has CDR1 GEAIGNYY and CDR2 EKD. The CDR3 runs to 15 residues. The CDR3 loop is CACDTLGDRSAHLFF. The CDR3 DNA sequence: TGTGCCTGTGACACCCTGGGGGATAGGTCAGCACACCTCTTCTTT.

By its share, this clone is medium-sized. The CDR3 nucleotides are TGTGCCTGTGACACCGTGGGGGAGAAAGGGGCACAACTCTTCTTT. Translating gives CACDTVGEKGAQLFF. The V and J genes are TRDV2 and TRDJ2, with TRDD3 identical over 7 bases. CDR3 length: 15 amino acids. Germline CDR1 reads GEAIGNYY; CDR2 reads EKD. Trimming at V came to 0 bases and at J to 8 bases, leaving 8 bases not matched to a gene.

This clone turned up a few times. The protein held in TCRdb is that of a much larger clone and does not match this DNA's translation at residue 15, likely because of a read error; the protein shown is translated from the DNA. CDR3 nucleotide sequence: TGTGCCTGTGACACCGCGGATCGAACGTCCTGGGACACCCGACGGATGTTTTTC. This sequence encodes CACDTADRTSWDTRRMFF. V and J are TRDV2 and TRDJ3; D may be TRDD3 (5 bases). The length of the CDR3 is 18 residues. CDR1 and CDR2 (germline): GEAIGNYY, EKD.

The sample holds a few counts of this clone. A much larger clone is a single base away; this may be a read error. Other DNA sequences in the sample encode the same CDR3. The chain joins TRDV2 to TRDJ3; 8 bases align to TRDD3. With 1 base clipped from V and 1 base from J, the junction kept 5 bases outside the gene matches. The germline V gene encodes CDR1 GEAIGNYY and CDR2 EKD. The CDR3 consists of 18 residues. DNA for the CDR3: TGTGCCTGTGACACAGGGGGATATAGGTCCTGGGACACCCGACAGATGTTTTTC. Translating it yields CACDTGGYRSWDTRQMFF.

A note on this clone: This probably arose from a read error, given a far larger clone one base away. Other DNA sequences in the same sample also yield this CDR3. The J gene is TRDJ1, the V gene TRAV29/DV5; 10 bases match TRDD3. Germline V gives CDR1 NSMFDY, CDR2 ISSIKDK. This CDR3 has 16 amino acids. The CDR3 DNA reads TGTGCAGCAAGCGCGATCGGGGGATACGCTCTCGATAAGCTCATCTTT. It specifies CAASAIGGYALDKLIF.

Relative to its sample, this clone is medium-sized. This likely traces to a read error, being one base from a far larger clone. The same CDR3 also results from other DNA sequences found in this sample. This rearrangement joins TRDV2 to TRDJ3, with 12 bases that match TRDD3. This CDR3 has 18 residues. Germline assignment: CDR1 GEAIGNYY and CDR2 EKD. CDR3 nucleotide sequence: TGTGCCTGTGACAGTACTGGGGGATACTCCTGGGACACCCGGCAGATGTTTTTC. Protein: CACDSTGGYSWDTRQMFF.

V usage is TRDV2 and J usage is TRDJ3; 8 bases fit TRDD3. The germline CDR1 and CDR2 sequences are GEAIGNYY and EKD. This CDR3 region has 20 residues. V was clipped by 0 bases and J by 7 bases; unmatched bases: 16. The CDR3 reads CACDTLGIPDSSRDTRQMFF. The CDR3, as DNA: TGTGCCTGTGACACCCTGGGGATACCCGACAGCTCCCGAGACACCCGACAGATGTTTTTC.

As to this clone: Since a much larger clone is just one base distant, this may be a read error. CDR3 loop: CACGTGGLIRSWDTRQMFF. The CDR3 nucleotides are TGTGCCTGTGGCACTGGGGGATTGATCCGCTCCTGGGACACCCGACAGATGTTTTTC. The chain recombines TRDV2 with TRDJ3; 10 bases are a match to TRDD3. The CDR3 consists of 19 residues. V gave up 5 bases and J gave up 0 bases; unmatched junction bases: 9. The germline V gene has CDR1 GEAIGNYY and CDR2 EKD.

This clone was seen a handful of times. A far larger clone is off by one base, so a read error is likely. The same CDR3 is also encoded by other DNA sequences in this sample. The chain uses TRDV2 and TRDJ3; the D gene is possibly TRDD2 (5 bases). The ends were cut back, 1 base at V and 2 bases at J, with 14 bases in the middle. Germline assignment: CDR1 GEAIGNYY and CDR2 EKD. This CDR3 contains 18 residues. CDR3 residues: CACDTVGGFPWDTRQMFF. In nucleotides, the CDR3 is TGTGCCTGTGACACTGTCGGAGGCTTCCCCTGGGACACCCGACAGATGTTTTTC.

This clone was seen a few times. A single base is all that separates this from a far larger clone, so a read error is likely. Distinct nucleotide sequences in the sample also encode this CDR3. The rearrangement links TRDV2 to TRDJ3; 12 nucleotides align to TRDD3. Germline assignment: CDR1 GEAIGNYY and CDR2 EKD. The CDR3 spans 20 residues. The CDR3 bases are TGTGCCTGTGACCCGACTTACTGGGGGATACCCAACTGGGACACCCGACAGATGTTTTTT. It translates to CACDPTYWGIPNWDTRQMFF.

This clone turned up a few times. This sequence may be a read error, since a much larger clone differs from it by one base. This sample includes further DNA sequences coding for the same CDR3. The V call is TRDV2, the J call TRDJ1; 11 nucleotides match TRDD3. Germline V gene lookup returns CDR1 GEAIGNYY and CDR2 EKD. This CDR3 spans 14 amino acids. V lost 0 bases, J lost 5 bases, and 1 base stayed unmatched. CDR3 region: CACDTWGIRDKLIF. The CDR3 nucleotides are TGTGCCTGTGACACCTGGGGGATACGTGATAAACTCATCTTT.

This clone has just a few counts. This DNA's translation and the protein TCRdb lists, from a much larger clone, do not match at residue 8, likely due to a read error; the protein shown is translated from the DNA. In DNA form, the CDR3 reads TGTGCCTGTGACACCGTGGGGGGCCTGACAGCACAACTCTTCTTT. Its protein product is CACDTVGGLTAQLFF. The chain couples TRDV2 to TRDJ2, with D perhaps matching TRDD3 (6 bases). Per the germline V gene, CDR1 is GEAIGNYY and CDR2 is EKD. This CDR3 contains 15 residues. V lost 0 bases and J lost 3, with 10 bases in between.

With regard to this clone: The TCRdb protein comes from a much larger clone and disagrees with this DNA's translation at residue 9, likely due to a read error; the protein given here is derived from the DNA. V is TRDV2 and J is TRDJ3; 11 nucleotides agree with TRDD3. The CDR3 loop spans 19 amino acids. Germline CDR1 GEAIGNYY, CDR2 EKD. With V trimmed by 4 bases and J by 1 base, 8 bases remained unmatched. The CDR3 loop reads CACDVLGDNPSWDTRQMFF. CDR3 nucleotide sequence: TGTGCCTGTGATGTACTGGGGGATAATCCTTCCTGGGACACCCGACAGATGTTTTTC.

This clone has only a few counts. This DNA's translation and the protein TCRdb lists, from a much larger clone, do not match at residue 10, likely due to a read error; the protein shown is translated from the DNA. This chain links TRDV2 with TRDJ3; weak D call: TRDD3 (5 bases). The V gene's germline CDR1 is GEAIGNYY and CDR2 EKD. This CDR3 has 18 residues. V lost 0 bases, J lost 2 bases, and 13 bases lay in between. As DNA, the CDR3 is TGTGCCTGTGACACCTGGGGACTCAGCGCCTGGGACACCCGACAGATGTTTTTC. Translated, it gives CACDTWGLSAWDTRQMFF.

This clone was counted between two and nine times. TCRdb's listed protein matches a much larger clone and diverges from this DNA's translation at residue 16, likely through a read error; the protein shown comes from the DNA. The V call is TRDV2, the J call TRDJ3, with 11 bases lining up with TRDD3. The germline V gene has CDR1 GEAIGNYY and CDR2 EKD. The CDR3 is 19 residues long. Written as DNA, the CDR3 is TGTGCCTGTGACACCGTGGGGGATACGAGCTCCTGGGACACCCGACGGATGTTTTTC. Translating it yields CACDTVGDTSSWDTRRMFF.

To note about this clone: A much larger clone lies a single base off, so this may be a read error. CDR3 sequence reads: CARDTVRGIQSGSFSWDTRQMFF. Written as DNA, the CDR3 is TGTGCCCGTGACACCGTCCGGGGGATCCAATCGGGTTCCTTCTCCTGGGACACCCGACAGATGTTTTTC. The V call is TRDV2, the J call TRDJ3, with 7 bases identical to TRDD3. The CDR3 totals 23 residues. Germline V gives CDR1 GEAIGNYY, CDR2 EKD.

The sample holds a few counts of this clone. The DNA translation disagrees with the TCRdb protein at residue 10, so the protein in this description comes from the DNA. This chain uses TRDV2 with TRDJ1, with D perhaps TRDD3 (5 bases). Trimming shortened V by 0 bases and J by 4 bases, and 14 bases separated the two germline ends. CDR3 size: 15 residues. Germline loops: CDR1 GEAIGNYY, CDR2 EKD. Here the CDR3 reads CACDTVVGKVDKLIF. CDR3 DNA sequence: TGTGCCTGTGACACCGTGGTGGGGAAAGTCGATAAACTCATCTTT.

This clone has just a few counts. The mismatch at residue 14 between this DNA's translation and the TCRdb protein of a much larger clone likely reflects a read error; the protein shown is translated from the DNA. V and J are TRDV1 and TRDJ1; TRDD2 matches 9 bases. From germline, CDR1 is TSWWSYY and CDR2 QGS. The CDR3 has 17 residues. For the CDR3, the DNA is TGTGCTCTTGGGGACCTTCCTACGTGGGATCGAGGGGATAGACTCATCTTT. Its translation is CALGDLPTWDRGDRLIF.